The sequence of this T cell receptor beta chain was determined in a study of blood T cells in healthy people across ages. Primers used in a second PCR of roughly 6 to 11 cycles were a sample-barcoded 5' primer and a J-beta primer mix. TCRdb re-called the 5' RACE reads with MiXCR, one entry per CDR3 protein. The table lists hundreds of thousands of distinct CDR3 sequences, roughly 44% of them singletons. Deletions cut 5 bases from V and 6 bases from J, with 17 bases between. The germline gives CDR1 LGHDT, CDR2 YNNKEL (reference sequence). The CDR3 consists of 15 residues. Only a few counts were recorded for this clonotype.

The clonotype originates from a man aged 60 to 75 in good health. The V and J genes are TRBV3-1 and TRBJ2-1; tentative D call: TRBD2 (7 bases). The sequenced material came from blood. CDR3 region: CASSATGGLGNEQFF. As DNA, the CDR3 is TGTGCCAGCAGCGCTACGGGGGGCCTCGGCAATGAGCAGTTCTTC.